These 3 T cell receptor beta chains were all obtained from the same sample, sequenced in a study of T cell clusters in autoimmune cytopenias. Tens of thousands of genome equivalents of blood DNA were amplified for TRB. One tube held mixed TRB-A and TRB-B primer pools for touch-down PCR. Reanalyzing the multiplex PCR reads, TCRdb keeps one entry per CDR3 protein, without DNA. Recorded for this sample: about 15,000 distinct CDR3 sequences. Source material: peripheral blood. The source is a human donor with an autoimmune cytopenia or autoimmune hepatitis (not recorded which).

V is TRBV10-3 and J is TRBJ1-2; as DNA is missing, the TRBD1 call by TCRdb cannot be tested. Per germline, CDR1 ENHRY and CDR2 SYGVKD. There are 14 residues in the CDR3. The CDR3 loop is CAISEGTGVGGYTF.

This clonotype shows up as medium-sized by frequency. The J gene is TRBJ2-2, the V gene TRBV6-5; lacking DNA, the TRBD2 call made by TCRdb goes unchecked. Germline-derived CDR1 and CDR2 are MNHEY and SVGAGI. The CDR3 has 14 residues. CDR3 in amino acids: CASSQREVTGELFF.

This clonotype registers medium-sized by frequency. This chain joins TRBV19 and TRBJ2-7; TCRdb's D gene call, TRBD1, goes unchecked for lack of DNA. The CDR3 consists of 15 residues. From germline, CDR1 is LNHDA and CDR2 SQIVND (reference sequence). CDR3 in amino acids: CASSIRDRGVDEQYF.